The sequence of this T cell receptor beta chain was determined in a study of cytomegalovirus exposure and HLA in healthy donors. The study, taken as a whole, reports: It was assumed in the presence/absence analyses that sequencing depth was roughly uniform across donors. The authors enumerated over 150 TCR beta chains as linked to cytomegalovirus. Diagnosis of cytomegalovirus status made by the classifier reportedly showed high specificity and sensitivity. It was reported that TCR beta sequences correctly inferred the HLA-A and HLA-B alleles for most subjects.

The CDR3 contains 16 residues. Germline V CDR1 and CDR2: MNHNS, SASEGT. V lost 3 bases, J lost 0 bases, and 9 bases lay in between. Researchers ran the PCR with 60 Vbeta and 13 Jbeta primers. The repertoire was sequenced with immunoSEQ multiplex PCR; TCRdb's copy has only in-frame clones and lacks some. The sample gives some 170,000 clones, roughly 80% of which show up once; roughly 4.9% is in the top ten. This clone was detected once. The antigen remains unidentified. The sample was PBMCs. The TCR comes from a woman between 18 and 30 years old in good health and CMV-seropositive. The chain uses TRBV6-1 and TRBJ2-6, with D hard to call. CDR3 DNA: TGTGCCAGCAGTGAGGTGAGGAGCTCTGGGGCCAACGTCCTGACTTTC. The encoded protein is CASSEVRSSGANVLTF.